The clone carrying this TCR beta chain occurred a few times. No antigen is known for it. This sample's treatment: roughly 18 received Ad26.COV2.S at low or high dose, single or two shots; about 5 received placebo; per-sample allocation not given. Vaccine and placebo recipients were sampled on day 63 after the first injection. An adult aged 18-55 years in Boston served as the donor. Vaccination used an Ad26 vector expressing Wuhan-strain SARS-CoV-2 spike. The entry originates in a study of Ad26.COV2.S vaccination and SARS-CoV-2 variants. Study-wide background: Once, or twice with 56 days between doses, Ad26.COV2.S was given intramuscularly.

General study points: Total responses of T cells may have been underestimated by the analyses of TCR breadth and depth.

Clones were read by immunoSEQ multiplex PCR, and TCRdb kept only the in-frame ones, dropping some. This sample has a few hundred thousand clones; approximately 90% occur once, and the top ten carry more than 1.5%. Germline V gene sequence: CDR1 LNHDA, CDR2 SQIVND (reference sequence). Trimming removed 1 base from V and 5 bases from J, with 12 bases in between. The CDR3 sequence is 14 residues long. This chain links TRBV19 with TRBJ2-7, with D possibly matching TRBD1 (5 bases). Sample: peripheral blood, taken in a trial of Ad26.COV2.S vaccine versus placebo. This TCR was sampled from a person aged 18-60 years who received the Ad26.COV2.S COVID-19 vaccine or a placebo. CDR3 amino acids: CASSIAPGNHEQYF. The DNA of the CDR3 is TGTGCCAGTAGTATAGCCCCAGGGAACCACGAGCAGTACTTC.